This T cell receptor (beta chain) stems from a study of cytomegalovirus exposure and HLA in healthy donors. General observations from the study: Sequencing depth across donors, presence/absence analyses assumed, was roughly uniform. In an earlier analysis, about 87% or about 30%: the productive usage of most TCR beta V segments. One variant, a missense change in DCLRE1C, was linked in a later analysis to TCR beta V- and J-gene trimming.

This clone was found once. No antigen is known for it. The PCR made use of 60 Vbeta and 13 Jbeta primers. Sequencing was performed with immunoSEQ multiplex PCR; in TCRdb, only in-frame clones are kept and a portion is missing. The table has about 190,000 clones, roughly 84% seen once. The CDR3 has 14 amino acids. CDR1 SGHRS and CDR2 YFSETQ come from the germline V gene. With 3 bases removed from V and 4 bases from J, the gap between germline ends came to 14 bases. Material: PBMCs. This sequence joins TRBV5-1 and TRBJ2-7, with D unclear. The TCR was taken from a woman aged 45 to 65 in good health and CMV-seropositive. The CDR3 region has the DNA TGCGCCAGCAGCTCCTACCCAACCAAGTACGAGCAGTACTTC. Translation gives CASSSYPTKYEQYF.